The present T cell receptor (beta chain) was sequenced within a study of T-cell memory formation after mild COVID-19. Study as a whole: In these data, TCR clusters were largely donor specific.

TCRdb redid the calling of the 5' RACE reads with MiXCR, one entry per CDR3 protein. The sample has hundreds of thousands of distinct CDR3 sequences, around 30% seen once; the top ten hold approximately 13%. General study points: Clones that contracted from day 15 to 85 were balanced CD4/CD8, while later expanders leaned CD4+.

With respect to this clonotype: Antigen: not known.

This CDR3 has 16 residues. This sequence originates from an adult woman who had mild COVID-19 (a few samples of this study predate the infection). Cell type and time point are not known. The source material was PBMCs or a T cell subset sorted from them (not recorded which). The chain uses TRBV21-1 and TRBJ2-7; the D call TRBD2 from the table was never checked on the DNA. TRBV21-1 is deemed a pseudogene. This chain's CDR3 is CASSGKAGQGSYEQYF. The DNA of the CDR3 is TGTGCCAGCAGCGGCAAAGCGGGACAGGGCTCCTACGAGCAGTACTTC.